Below are 20 T cell receptor beta chains sequenced from a single sample in a study of blood T cell repertoires in COVID-19. Sequencing was performed with immunoSEQ multiplex PCR; in TCRdb, only in-frame clones are kept and a portion is missing. The table shows fewer than 400,000 clones, with 75% to 90% occurring only once. The sample was PBMCs or T cells enriched from blood (not recorded which). Receptor source: a man aged 60 to 69 who had recovered from COVID-19.

This clone has a single count. V and J are TRBV5-6 and TRBJ1-5; 8 bases fit TRBD1. After removal of 4 bases from V and 4 bases from J, the junction contained 7 bases not matched to a gene. Per the germline V gene, CDR1 is SGHDT and CDR2 is YYEEEE. CDR3 length: 15 amino acids. CDR3: CASSLRQGLNQPQHF. The CDR3 nucleotides read TGTGCCAGCAGCCTTCGACAGGGGCTAAATCAGCCCCAGCATTTT. Filled out from reference TRBV5-6 and TRBJ1-5, the complete variable domain reads DAGVTQSPTHLIKTRGQQVTLRCSPKSGHDTVSWYQQALGQGPQFIFQYYEEEERQRGNFPDRFSGHQFPNYSSELNVNALLLGDSALYLCASSLRQGLNQPQHFGDGTRLSIL.

This sequence joins TRBV6-4 and TRBJ1-5; 8 bases map to TRBD1. Germline CDR1 MRHNA, CDR2 SNTAGT. The CDR3 contains 14 residues. The V gene end was trimmed by 8 bases and the J gene end by 4 bases; junction bases not matched to a gene: 7. CDR3 bases: TGTGCCAGCCCGGTGACAGGGGTGAATCAGCCCCAGCATTTT. It translates to CASPVTGVNQPQHF.

Remarks on this clone: At the DNA level, this CDR3 is encoded by other sequences in the same sample as well. The CDR3 nucleotides read TGTGCCAGCAGCGTGCAGGGGAATCAGCCCCAGCATTTT. Amino acid sequence: CASSVQGNQPQHF. V gene TRBV9 combines with J gene TRBJ1-5, with D possibly matching TRBD1 (6 bases). The CDR3 is 13 amino acids. Germline V gene sequence: CDR1 SGDLS, CDR2 YYNGEE. The V and J ends lost 2 bases and 4 bases respectively, with 7 bases between them.

This chain uses TRBV30 with TRBJ2-5, with 10 bases lining up with TRBD1. V lost 3 bases and J lost 5; bases outside the gene matches: 6. Germline assignment: CDR1 GTSNPN and CDR2 SVGIG (reference sequence). The CDR3 is 14 residues long. CDR3 sequence (DNA): TGTGCCTGGAGCAACGGACAGGGGGTTGAGACCCAGTACTTC. Its translation is CAWSNGQGVETQYF.

The chain links TRBV12-1 to TRBJ2-7; the tabulated D call, TRBD2, remains unverified against the DNA. TRBV12-1 has pseudogene status. The CDR3 contains 20 residues. The CDR3 region is CASSSPCRAVPSGTIYEQYF. The CDR3 region has the DNA TGTGCCAGCAGCTCTCCCTGCCGGGCGGTGCCATCCGGGACTATCTACGAGCAGTACTTC.

This chain connects TRBV6-5 to TRBJ1-6, with D uncertain. Trimming left V 2 bases short and J 7 bases short, with 9 bases between. CDR1 is MNHEY and CDR2 is SVGAGI in the germline V gene. The CDR3 runs 14 residues. This CDR3 reads CASSYGLINSPLHF. For the CDR3, the DNA is TGTGCCAGCAGTTACGGACTGATAAATTCACCCCTCCACTTT.

The genes are TRBV28 and TRBJ1-1, with D perhaps matching TRBD1 (6 bases). The V gene's germline CDR1 is MDHEN and CDR2 SYDVKM. Trimming took off 5 bases at V and 1 base at J, with 17 bases between the two ends. CDR3 length equals 16 residues. CDR3 bases: TGTGCCAGCAGTCCCACCGGTCGGGGGGCGAACACTGAAGCTTTCTTT. Protein sequence: CASSPTGRGANTEAFF.

The chain has TRBV9 and TRBJ2-7; D may correspond to TRBD1 or TRBD2 (6 bases each). This CDR3 region has 14 residues. V lost 10 bases to trimming and J lost 7 bases, with 24 bases between them. Germline V gene data show CDR1 as SGDLS and CDR2 as YYNGEE. The CDR3 is CAPSVGGQGGEQYF. CDR3 in DNA: TGTGCCCCCAGCGTAGGGGGGCAGGGCGGGGAGCAGTACTTC.

The CDR3 is CASSSRDRGETQYF. CDR3 in DNA: TGTGCCAGCAGCTCCCGGGACAGGGGAGAGACCCAGTACTTC. The V gene is TRBV5-4, the J gene TRBJ2-5, with 10 bases matching TRBD1. CDR3 length: 14 residues. Germline-derived CDR1 and CDR2 are SGHNT and YYREEE (reference sequence). The junction had 3 bases not matched to a gene; V was cut back by 3 bases and J by 4 bases.

This chain links TRBV6-5 with TRBJ2-5; D unclear. The V and J ends lost 6 bases and 4 bases respectively, with 12 bases between them. Germline-derived CDR1 and CDR2 are MNHEY and SVGAGI. The CDR3 is 13 residues long. The CDR3 loop reads CASRAGLGETQYF. The CDR3 nucleotides are TGTGCCAGCAGAGCAGGTCTGGGAGAGACCCAGTACTTC.

The chain is built from TRBV5-1 and TRBJ2-3; D is possibly TRBD2 (5 bases). CDR1 is SGHRS, CDR2 YFSETQ, per germline. This CDR3 has 13 residues. V lost 10 bases and J 2 bases, leaving 14 bases between the germline ends. The CDR3 spells CAGEMEATDTQYF. CDR3 DNA: TGCGCCGGGGAAATGGAGGCCACAGATACGCAGTATTTT.

This chain uses TRBV7-3 with TRBJ2-5, with a tentative D call TRBD2 (6 bases). From germline, CDR1 is SGHTA and CDR2 FQGTGA. This CDR3 is 13 amino acids long. With 5 bases removed from V and 5 bases from J, the gap between germline ends came to 12 bases. In nucleotides, the CDR3 is TGTGCCAGCAGCCGCACGGCGGGGGAGACCCAGTACTTC. Translating gives CASSRTAGETQYF. The full variable domain, its missing parts supplied by reference TRBV7-3 and TRBJ2-5, is GAGVSQTPSNKVTEKGKYVELRCDPISGHTALYWYRQSLGQGPEFLIYFQGTGAADDSGLPNDRFFAVRPEGSVSTLKIQRTERGDSAVYLCASSRTAGETQYFGPGTRLLVL.

This clone has just one count. The chain joins TRBV11-2 to TRBJ2-5; 9 bases fit TRBD1. Germline CDR1 SGHAT, CDR2 FQNNGV. The CDR3 is 14 residues long. V shed 5 bases, J shed 4 bases, and the junction held 5 bases outside the gene matches. Here the CDR3 reads CASSRNRGRETQYF. In DNA form, the CDR3 reads TGTGCCAGCAGCCGGAACAGGGGGCGAGAGACCCAGTACTTC.

The rearrangement links TRBV6-1 to TRBJ2-1, with 14 bases that match TRBD2. Per the germline V gene, CDR1 is MNHNS and CDR2 is SASEGT. V lost 3 bases, J lost 2 bases, and 12 bases stayed unmatched. The CDR3 is made up of 20 amino acids. The CDR3 here is CASSEGLAGVGATPYNEQFF. CDR3 DNA: TGTGCCAGCAGTGAGGGACTAGCGGGAGTGGGGGCGACGCCCTACAATGAGCAGTTCTTC.

The chain uses TRBV4-3 and TRBJ1-2, with D hard to call. Trimming left V 0 bases short and J 2 bases short, with 10 bases between. The CDR3 has 15 amino acids. Germline CDR1 is LGHNA and CDR2 is YSLEER. The CDR3 here is CASSQDVAGNYGYTF. CDR3 DNA: TGCGCCAGCAGCCAAGATGTGGCGGGGAACTATGGCTACACCTTC.

Turning to this clone: One junction end does not reproduce the germline sequence, and a read error may be involved. The chain uses TRBV28 and TRBJ2-7, with D possibly matching TRBD1 (6 bases). The CDR3 sequence is 12 residues long. CDR1 is MDHEN and CDR2 is SYDVKM in the germline V gene. The CDR3 region is CTSSLGAHEQYF. The CDR3 coding sequence is TGTACCAGCAGTTTGGGGGCCCACGAGCAGTACTTC. Supplemented by reference TRBV28 and TRBJ2-7, the full variable domain reads DVKVTQSSRYLVKRTGEKVFLECVQDMDHENMFWYRQDPGLGLRLIYFSYDVKMKEKGDIPEGYSVSREKKERFSLILESASTNQTSMYLCTSSLGAHEQYFGPGTRLTVT.

The V call is TRBV24-1, the J call TRBJ2-2, with TRBD1 identical over 8 bases. J gave up 3 bases and V 6 bases, and 5 bases lay outside the gene matches. Germline CDR1 and CDR2: KGHDR and SFDVKD. The CDR3 is 15 residues long. The CDR3 sequence is CATSTGQAYTGELFF. The CDR3 region has the DNA TGTGCCACCAGTACGGGACAGGCCTACACCGGGGAGCTGTTTTTT.

This chain links TRBV7-2 with TRBJ1-2; unclear D gene. Trimming took off 1 base at V and 6 bases at J, with 12 bases between the two ends. The CDR3 has 14 residues. The V gene's germline CDR1 is SGHTA and CDR2 FQGNSA. CDR3 in amino acids: CASSLVGRSNGYTF. The CDR3, as DNA: TGTGCCAGCAGCTTAGTTGGCAGGTCTAATGGCTACACCTTC.

V usage is TRBV27 and J usage is TRBJ2-5, with TRBD1 as a possible D gene (6 bases). The germline V gene has CDR1 MNHEY and CDR2 SMNVEV (reference sequence). Trimming stripped 5 bases from V and 3 bases from J, with 19 bases between. The CDR3 is made up of 16 amino acids. CDR3 in amino acids: CASSTPKGDLKETQYF. The CDR3 nucleotides are TGTGCCAGCAGTACTCCCAAGGGGGACCTGAAAGAGACCCAGTACTTC.

V gene TRBV28 combines with J gene TRBJ1-1; D is undetermined. V lost 6 bases to trimming and J lost 0 bases, with 14 bases between them. This CDR3 contains 15 residues. From germline, CDR1 is MDHEN and CDR2 SYDVKM. The CDR3 DNA sequence: TGTGCCAGCAGATCCCCGGGAGGGATGAACACTGAAGCTTTCTTT. This translates into CASRSPGGMNTEAFF.